The clone carrying this T cell receptor beta chain showed up many times. Researchers amplified the TCR beta CDR3 regions from RNA transcripts. TCR CDR3 underwent first-round RT-PCR with the HTBI primer set. Each CDR3 protein gets one entry after TCRdb re-called the multiplex PCR reads with MiXCR. This sample has around 700,000 distinct CDR3 sequences, with approximately 19% found just once. Deletions cut 0 bases from V and 1 base from J, with 6 bases between. Per the germline V gene, CDR1 is DFQATT and CDR2 is SNEGSKA (reference sequence). This CDR3 is built from 13 residues. The record originates from a study of T cells in Graves' hyperthyroidism and ophthalmopathy.

Material: blood. This TCR came from a woman aged 45-65 years with Graves' hyperthyroidism that later progressed to Graves' ophthalmopathy. The genes are TRBV20-1 and TRBJ1-1; D is ambiguous. In DNA form, the CDR3 reads TGCAGTGCTAGAGAGTCCCGGAACACTGAAGCTTTCTTT. The encoded protein is CSARESRNTEAFF.